This T cell receptor (beta chain) comes out of a study of T cells in Graves' hyperthyroidism and ophthalmopathy. Uncontrolled infection, other autoimmune disease, pregnancy or lactation excluded patients. V gave up 0 bases and J gave up 5 bases; unmatched junction bases: 6. Germline CDR1 reads KGHDR; CDR2 reads SFDVKD. The CDR3 covers 16 residues. Findings and limits, study-wide: Appearing also in blood were most of the thyroid clonotypes expanded above 0.001.

This clonotype was observed many times. Its antigen remains unidentified. TCR beta CDR3 regions were amplified from RNA transcripts. An initial round of RT-PCR targeting the TCR CDR3 relied on the HTBI primer set. TCRdb reprocessed the multiplex PCR reads via MiXCR and lists one record per CDR3 protein. This sample carries 340,000 or so distinct CDR3 sequences, 21% of them seen once, and the ten largest clones take over 40%. Sequencing was carried out using blood. This chain uses TRBV24-1 with TRBJ1-5, with 7 nucleotides matching TRBD1. This clonotype was obtained from a woman in her forties or fifties with Graves' hyperthyroidism. CDR3: CATSDLRGTEDQPQHF. CDR3 sequence (DNA): TGTGCCACCAGTGATTTGCGGGGGACAGAAGATCAGCCCCAGCATTTT.